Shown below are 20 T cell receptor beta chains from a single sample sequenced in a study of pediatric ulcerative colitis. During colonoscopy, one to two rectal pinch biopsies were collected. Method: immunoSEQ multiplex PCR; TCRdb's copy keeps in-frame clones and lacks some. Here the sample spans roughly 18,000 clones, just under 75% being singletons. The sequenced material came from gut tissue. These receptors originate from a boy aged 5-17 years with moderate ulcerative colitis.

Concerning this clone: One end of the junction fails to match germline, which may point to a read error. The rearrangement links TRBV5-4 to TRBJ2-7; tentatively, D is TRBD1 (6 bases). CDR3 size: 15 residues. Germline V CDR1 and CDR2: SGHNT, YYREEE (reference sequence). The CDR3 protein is CASSQETGNTYEQYF. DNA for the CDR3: TGCGCCAGCAGCCAAGAGACAGGCAATACCTACGAGCAGTACTTC.

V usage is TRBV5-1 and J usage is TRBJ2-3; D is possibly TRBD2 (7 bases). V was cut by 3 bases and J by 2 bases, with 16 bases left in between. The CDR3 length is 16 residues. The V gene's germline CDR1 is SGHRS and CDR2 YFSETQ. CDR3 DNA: TGCGCCAGCAGCTACGGGGGGCTGGGGCCCACAGATACGCAGTATTTT. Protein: CASSYGGLGPTDTQYF.

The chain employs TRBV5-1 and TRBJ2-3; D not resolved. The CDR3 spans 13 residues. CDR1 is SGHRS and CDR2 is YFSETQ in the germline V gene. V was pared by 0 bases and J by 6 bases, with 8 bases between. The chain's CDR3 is CASSLEPMDTQYF. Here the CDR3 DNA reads TGCGCCAGCAGCTTGGAGCCGATGGATACGCAGTATTTT.

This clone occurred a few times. The CDR3 coding sequence is TGTGCCAGTAGAGAAAGCAGGGGACAGCACGAGCAGTACTTC. This translates into CASRESRGQHEQYF. V is TRBV19 and J is TRBJ2-7; 7 bases map to TRBD1. The V and J ends lost 6 bases and 5 bases, in that order; junction bases with no gene match: 10. The length of the CDR3 is 14 residues. Germline V gene sequence: CDR1 LNHDA, CDR2 SQIVND (reference sequence).

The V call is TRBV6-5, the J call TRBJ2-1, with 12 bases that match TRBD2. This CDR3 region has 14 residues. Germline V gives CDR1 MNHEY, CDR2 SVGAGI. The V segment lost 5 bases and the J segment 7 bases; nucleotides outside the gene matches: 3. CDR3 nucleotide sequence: TGTGCCAGCAGTAGGCTAGCGGGAGGGAATGAGCAGTTCTTC. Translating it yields CASSRLAGGNEQFF.

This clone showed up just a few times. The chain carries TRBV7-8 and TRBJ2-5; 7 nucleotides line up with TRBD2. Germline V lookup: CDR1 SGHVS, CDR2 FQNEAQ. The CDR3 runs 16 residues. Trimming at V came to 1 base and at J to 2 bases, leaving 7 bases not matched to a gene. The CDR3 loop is CASSLGALRGQETQYF. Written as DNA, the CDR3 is TGTGCCAGCAGCTTAGGTGCTTTGCGGGGGCAAGAGACCCAGTACTTC. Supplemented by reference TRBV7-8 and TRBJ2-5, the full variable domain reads GAGVSQSPRYKVAKRGQDVALRCDPISGHVSLFWYQQALGQGPEFLTYFQNEAQLDKSGLPSDRFFAERPEGSVSTLKIQRTQQEDSAVYLCASSLGALRGQETQYFGPGTRLLVL.

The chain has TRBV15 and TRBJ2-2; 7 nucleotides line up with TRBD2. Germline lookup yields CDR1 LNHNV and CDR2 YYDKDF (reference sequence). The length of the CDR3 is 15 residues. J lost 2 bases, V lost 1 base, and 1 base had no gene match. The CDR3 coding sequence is TGTGCCACCAGCAGAGGGGAGGGAAACACCGGGGAGCTGTTTTTT. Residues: CATSRGEGNTGELFF.

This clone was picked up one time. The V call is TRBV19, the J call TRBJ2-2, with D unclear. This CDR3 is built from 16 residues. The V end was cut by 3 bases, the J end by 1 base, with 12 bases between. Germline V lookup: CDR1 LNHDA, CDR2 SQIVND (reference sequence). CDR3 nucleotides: TGTGCCAGTAGTATGTCCCGGCTAGTGAACACCGGGGAGCTGTTTTTT. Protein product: CASSMSRLVNTGELFF. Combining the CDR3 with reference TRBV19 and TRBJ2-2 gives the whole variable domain DGGITQSPKYLFRKEGQNVTLSCEQNLNHDAMYWYRQDPGQGLRLIYYSQIVNDFQKGDIAEGYSVSREKKESFPLTVTSAQKNPTAFYLCASSMSRLVNTGELFFGEGSRLTVL.

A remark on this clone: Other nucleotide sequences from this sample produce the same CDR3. CDR3 coding DNA: TGTGCCTGGAGTGTAGGGACAGATCAGCCCCAGCATTTT. This gives the protein CAWSVGTDQPQHF. The chain is built from TRBV30 and TRBJ1-5; 7 bases line up with TRBD1. The CDR3 totals 13 residues. The ends lost 0 bases at V and 5 bases at J; junction bases unmatched: 1. CDR1 and CDR2 from the germline V gene are GTSNPN and SVGIG (reference sequence). Full variable domain (rest looked up from reference TRBV30 and TRBJ1-5): SQTIHQWPATLVQPVGSPLSLECTVEGTSNPNLYWYRQAAGRGLQLLFYSVGIGQISSEVPQNLSASRPQDRQFILSSKKLLLSDSGFYLCAWSVGTDQPQHFGDGTRLSIL.

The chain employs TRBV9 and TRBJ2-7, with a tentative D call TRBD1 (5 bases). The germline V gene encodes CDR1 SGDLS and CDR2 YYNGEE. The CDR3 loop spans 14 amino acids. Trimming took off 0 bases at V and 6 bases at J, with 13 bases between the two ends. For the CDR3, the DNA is TGTGCCAGCAGCGTAGCTGGGGAAAGGGGCGAGCAGTACTTC. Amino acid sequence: CASSVAGERGEQYF. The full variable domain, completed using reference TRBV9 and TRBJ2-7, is DSGVTQTPKHLITATGQRVTLRCSPRSGDLSVYWYQQSLDQGLQFLIQYYNGEERAKGNILERFSAQQFPDLHSELNLSSLELGDSALYFCASSVAGERGEQYFGPGTRLTVT.

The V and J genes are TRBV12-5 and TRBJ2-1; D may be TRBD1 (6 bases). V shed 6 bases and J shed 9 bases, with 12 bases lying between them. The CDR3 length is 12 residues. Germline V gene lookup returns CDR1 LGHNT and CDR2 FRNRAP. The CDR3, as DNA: TGTGCTAGTGGCGGCGCGACAGGTGAGCAGTTCTTC. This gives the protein CASGGATGEQFF.

The CDR3 coding sequence is TGTGCCAGCACCTCCACGGGACGGCCGATGGGGGAAGCTTTCTTT. Its protein product is CASTSTGRPMGEAFF. V and J are TRBV25-1 and TRBJ1-1; tentatively, D is TRBD1 (5 bases). Deletions cut 7 bases from V and 8 bases from J, with 23 bases between. This CDR3 contains 15 residues. Germline values: CDR1 MGHDK, CDR2 SYGVNS. Together with reference TRBV25-1 and TRBJ1-1, the CDR3 gives the full variable domain: EADIYQTPRYLVIGTGKKITLECSQTMGHDKMYWYQQDPGMELHLIHYSYGVNSTEKGDLSSESTVSRIRTEHFPLTLESARPSHTSQYLCASTSTGRPMGEAFFGQGTRLTVV.

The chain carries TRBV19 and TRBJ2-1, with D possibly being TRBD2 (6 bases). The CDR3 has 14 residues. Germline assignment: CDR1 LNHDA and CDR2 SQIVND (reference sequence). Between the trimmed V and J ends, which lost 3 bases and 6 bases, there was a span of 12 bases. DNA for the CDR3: TGTGCCAGTAGTATCGCAGGGAGGTTCAATGAGCAGTTCTTC. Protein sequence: CASSIAGRFNEQFF.

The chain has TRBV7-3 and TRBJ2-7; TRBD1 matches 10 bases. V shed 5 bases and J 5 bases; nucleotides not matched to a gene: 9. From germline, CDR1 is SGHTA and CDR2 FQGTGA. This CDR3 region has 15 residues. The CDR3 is CASSKWGQGSHEQYF. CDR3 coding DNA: TGTGCCAGCAGCAAATGGGGACAGGGGTCCCACGAGCAGTACTTC.

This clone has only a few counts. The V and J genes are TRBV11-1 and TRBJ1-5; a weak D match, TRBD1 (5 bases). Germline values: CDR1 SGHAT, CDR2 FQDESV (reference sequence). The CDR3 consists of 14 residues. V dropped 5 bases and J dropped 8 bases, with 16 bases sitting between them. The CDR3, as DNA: TGTGCCAGCAGCATTAGAGGGGACGTCGAGCCCCAGCATTTT. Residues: CASSIRGDVEPQHF.

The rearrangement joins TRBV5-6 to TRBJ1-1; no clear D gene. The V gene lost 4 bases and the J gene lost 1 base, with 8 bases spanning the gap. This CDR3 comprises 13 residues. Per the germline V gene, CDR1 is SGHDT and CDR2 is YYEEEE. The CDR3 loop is CASSLVPNTEAFF. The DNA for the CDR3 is TGTGCCAGCAGCCTCGTTCCGAACACTGAAGCTTTCTTT.

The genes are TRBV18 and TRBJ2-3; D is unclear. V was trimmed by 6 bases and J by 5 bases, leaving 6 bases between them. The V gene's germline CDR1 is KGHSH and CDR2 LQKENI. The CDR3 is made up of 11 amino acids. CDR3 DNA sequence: TGTGCCAGCTCGGTCGGAGATACGCAGTATTTT. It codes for CASSVGDTQYF.

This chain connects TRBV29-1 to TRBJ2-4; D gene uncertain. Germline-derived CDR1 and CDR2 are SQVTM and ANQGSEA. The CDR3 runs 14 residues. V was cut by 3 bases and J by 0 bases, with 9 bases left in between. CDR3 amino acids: CSVEVVLAKNIQYF. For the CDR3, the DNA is TGCAGCGTTGAGGTGGTACTAGCCAAAAACATTCAGTACTTC.

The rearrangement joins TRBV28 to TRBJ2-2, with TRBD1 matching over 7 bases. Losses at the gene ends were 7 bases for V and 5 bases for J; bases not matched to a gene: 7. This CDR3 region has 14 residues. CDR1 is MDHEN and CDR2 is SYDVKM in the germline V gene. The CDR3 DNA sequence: TGTGCCAGCACCGAGACAGGGCAAACCGGGGAGCTGTTTTTT. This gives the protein CASTETGQTGELFF. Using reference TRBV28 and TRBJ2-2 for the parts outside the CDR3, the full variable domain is DVKVTQSSRYLVKRTGEKVFLECVQDMDHENMFWYRQDPGLGLRLIYFSYDVKMKEKGDIPEGYSVSREKKERFSLILESASTNQTSMYLCASTETGQTGELFFGEGSRLTVL.

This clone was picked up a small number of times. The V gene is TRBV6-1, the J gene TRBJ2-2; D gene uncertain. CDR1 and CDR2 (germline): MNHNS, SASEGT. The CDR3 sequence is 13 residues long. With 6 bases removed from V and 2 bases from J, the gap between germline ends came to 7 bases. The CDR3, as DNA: TGTGCCAGCAGCCGACACAACACCGGGGAGCTGTTTTTT. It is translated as CASSRHNTGELFF.